This T cell receptor (beta chain) stems from a study of cytomegalovirus exposure and HLA in healthy donors. Vbeta (60) and Jbeta (13) primers were used in the PCR. Original methodology: An analysis that came later counted 77 million or so unique TCR beta chains, around 12 million shared. The data were produced by immunoSEQ multiplex PCR, yet TCRdb's version contains in-frame clones alone and is incomplete. That table gives V, J and clone size, and the DNA gave D and trimming. The sample lists some 91,000 clones; approximately 78% were seen once. Concerning this clone itself: Antigen: not known.

Study results and caveats: As immune exposure information, only CMV serostatus was available.

Donors likely had unrecorded immune exposures despite being nominally healthy when sampled. The receptor comes from a woman in her sixties or seventies in good health and CMV-seronegative. The sequencing sample was made of PBMCs.

CDR3 amino acids: CASSAGENTEAFF. CDR3 in DNA: TGTGCCAGCTCAGCGGGGGAGAACACTGAAGCTTTCTTT. V usage is TRBV18 and J usage is TRBJ1-1; TRBD1 is a possible D gene (5 bases). The CDR3 length is 13 residues. Germline assignment: CDR1 KGHSH and CDR2 LQKENI. Trimming stripped 5 bases from V and 1 base from J, with 8 bases between.